The T cell receptor beta chain described here comes from a study of Ad26.COV2.S vaccination and SARS-CoV-2 variants. Study-wide context: Participants got Ad26.COV2.S intramuscularly, once or twice 56 days apart.

A note on this clone: Its antigen remains unidentified.

Study-wide points: Once vaccination had occurred, spike-specific CD8+ and CD4+ T cell responses reportedly showed substantial breadth.

Treatment in this sample: around 19 received Ad26.COV2.S at low or high dose, single or two shots; about 5 received placebo; per-sample allocation not given. Each sample was drawn 63 days after the first injection (of vaccine or placebo). Trimming stripped 7 bases from V and 3 bases from J, with 12 bases between. Germline V gives CDR1 SNHLY, CDR2 FYNNEI. This CDR3 is 14 amino acids long. The assay was immunoSEQ multiplex PCR, and TCRdb's table has in-frame clones only and misses some. The sample has a few hundred thousand clones, 70% to 90% seen once. The J gene is TRBJ1-4, the V gene TRBV2; D gene uncertain. The sequence was obtained from a person between 18 and 65 years old who received the Ad26.COV2.S COVID-19 vaccine or a placebo. This specimen consisted of peripheral blood, obtained in a trial of Ad26.COV2.S vaccine versus placebo. CDR3 loop: CASNLEISNEKLFF. The DNA for the CDR3 is TGTGCCAGCAATTTGGAAATCTCTAATGAAAAACTGTTTTTT. Full variable domain (rest looked up from reference TRBV2 and TRBJ1-4): EPEVTQTPSHQVTQMGQEVILRCVPISNHLYFYWYRQILGQKVEFLVSFYNNEISEKSEIFDDQFSVERPDGSNFTLKIRSTKLEDSAMYFCASNLEISNEKLFFGSGTQLSVL.